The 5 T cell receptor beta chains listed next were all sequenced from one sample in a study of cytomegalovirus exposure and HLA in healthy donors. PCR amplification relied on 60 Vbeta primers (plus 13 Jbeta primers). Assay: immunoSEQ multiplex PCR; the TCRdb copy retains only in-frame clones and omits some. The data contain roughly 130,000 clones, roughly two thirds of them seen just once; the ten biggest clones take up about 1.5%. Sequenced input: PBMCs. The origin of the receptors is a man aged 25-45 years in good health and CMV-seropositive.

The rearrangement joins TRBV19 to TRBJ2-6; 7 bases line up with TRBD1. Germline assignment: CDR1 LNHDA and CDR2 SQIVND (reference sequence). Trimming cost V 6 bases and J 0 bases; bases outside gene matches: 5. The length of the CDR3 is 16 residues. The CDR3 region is CASRMGQNSGANVLTF. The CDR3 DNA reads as TGTGCCAGTAGAATGGGACAGAACTCTGGGGCCAACGTCCTGACTTTC.

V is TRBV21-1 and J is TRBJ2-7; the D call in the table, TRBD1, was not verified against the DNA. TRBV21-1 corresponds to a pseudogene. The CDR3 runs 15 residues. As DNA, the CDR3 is TGTGCCAGCAGAGAATTCCGGACAGGGGGTTACGAGCAGTACTTC. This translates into CASREFRTGGYEQYF.

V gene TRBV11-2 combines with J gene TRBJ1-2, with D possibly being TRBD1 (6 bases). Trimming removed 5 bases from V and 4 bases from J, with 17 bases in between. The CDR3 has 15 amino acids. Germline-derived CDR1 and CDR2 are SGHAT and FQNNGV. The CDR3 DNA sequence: TGTGCCAGCAGCCTAGGGGCAGGGGAACGCTATGGCTACACCTTC. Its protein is CASSLGAGERYGYTF.

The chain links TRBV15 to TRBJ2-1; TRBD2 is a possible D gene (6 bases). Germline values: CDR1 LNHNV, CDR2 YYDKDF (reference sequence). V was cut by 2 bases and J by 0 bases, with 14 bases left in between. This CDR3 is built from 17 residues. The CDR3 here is CATSRQGGMSSYNEQFF. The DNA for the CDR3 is TGTGCCACCAGCAGACAGGGCGGGATGAGCTCCTACAATGAGCAGTTCTTC.

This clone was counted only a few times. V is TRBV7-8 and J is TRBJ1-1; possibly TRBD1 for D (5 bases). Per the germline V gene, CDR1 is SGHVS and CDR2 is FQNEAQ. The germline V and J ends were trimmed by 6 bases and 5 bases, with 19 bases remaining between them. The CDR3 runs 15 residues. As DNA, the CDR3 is TGTGCCAGCAGGGCACAGCCCGGGGGGGGAACTGAAGCTTTCTTT. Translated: CASRAQPGGGTEAFF. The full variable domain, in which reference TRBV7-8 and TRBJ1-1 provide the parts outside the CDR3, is GAGVSQSPRYKVAKRGQDVALRCDPISGHVSLFWYQQALGQGPEFLTYFQNEAQLDKSGLPSDRFFAERPEGSVSTLKIQRTQQEDSAVYLCASRAQPGGGTEAFFGQGTRLTVV.